A single sample gave rise to the 29 T cell receptor beta chains below, sequenced in a study of OX40 agonist ivuxolimab in advanced cancers. The repertoire was sequenced with immunoSEQ multiplex PCR; TCRdb's copy has only in-frame clones and lacks some. This sample carries tens of thousands of clones, roughly nine tenths of them seen once, and the ten largest clones take 8.4%. The source was CD4+ or CD8+ T cells sorted from blood, collected in a trial of the OX40 agonist ivuxolimab. The receptors stem from an adult with an advanced solid tumor such as melanoma, head and neck, liver or kidney cancer.

The V call is TRBV12-5, the J call TRBJ1-3, with 7 bases fitting TRBD1. The CDR3 loop spans 19 amino acids. Germline lookup yields CDR1 LGHNT and CDR2 FRNRAP. J was trimmed by 1 base and V by 1 base; bases with no gene match: 13. The CDR3 coding sequence is TGTGCTAGTGGTTTGGAACCCACAAAGGGGACAGAATCTGGAAACACCATATATTTT. Amino acids: CASGLEPTKGTESGNTIYF. Variable domain in full (rest from reference TRBV12-5 and TRBJ1-3): DARVTQTPRHKVTEMGQEVTMRCQPILGHNTVFWYRQTMMQGLELLAYFRNRAPLDDSGMPKDRFSAEMPDATLATLKIQPSEPRDSAVYFCASGLEPTKGTESGNTIYFGEGSWLTVV.

This rearrangement joins TRBV4-1 to TRBJ1-1; D is uncertain. This CDR3 region has 16 residues. Trimming left V 0 bases short and J 1 base short, with 12 bases between. Germline CDR1 and CDR2: MGHRA and YSYEKL. The CDR3 region has the DNA TGCGCCAGCAGCCAAGATGCGAGGTTCGGGAACACTGAAGCTTTCTTT. It is translated as CASSQDARFGNTEAFF.

The chain is built from TRBV2 and TRBJ2-1; possibly TRBD1 for D (8 bases). The length of the CDR3 is 17 residues. Deletions cut 2 bases from V and 1 base from J, with 15 bases between. Germline assignment: CDR1 SNHLY and CDR2 FYNNEI. Here the CDR3 reads CASSELDREGSYNEQFF. CDR3 DNA: TGTGCCAGCAGTGAATTGGACAGGGAGGGTTCCTACAATGAGCAGTTCTTC.

The V call is TRBV11-2, the J call TRBJ2-1, with 10 bases lining up with TRBD2. CDR3 length equals 14 residues. Per the germline V gene, CDR1 is SGHAT and CDR2 is FQNNGV. V lost 5 bases to trimming and J lost 6 bases; unmatched junction nucleotides: 4. The CDR3 bases are TGTGCCAGCAGCCCAAGCGGGAGGGCCAATGAGCAGTTCTTC. This encodes CASSPSGRANEQFF.

V usage is TRBV7-3 and J usage is TRBJ2-3, with TRBD2 matching 14 bases. Germline V gene lookup returns CDR1 SGHTA and CDR2 FQGTGA. The CDR3 contains 15 residues. J was trimmed by 4 bases and V by 5 bases; bases with no gene match: 2. CDR3 DNA sequence: TGTGCCAGCAGCCGGACTAGCGGGAGGTCAGATACGCAGTATTTT. It is translated as CASSRTSGRSDTQYF.

The V and J genes are TRBV29-1 and TRBJ2-1, with 8 bases lining up with TRBD2. Germline CDR1 is SQVTM and CDR2 is ANQGSEA. The ends lost 4 bases at V and 4 bases at J; junction bases unmatched: 3. The CDR3 runs to 13 residues. The CDR3 reads CSVVLADYNEQFF. The CDR3 DNA follows: TGCAGCGTTGTACTAGCGGATTACAATGAGCAGTTCTTC.

The chain employs TRBV13 and TRBJ1-1; D gene ambiguous. V was clipped by 1 base and J by 1 base, with 4 bases between them. Germline V gene sequence: CDR1 PRHDT, CDR2 FYEKMQ (reference sequence). The CDR3 sequence is 13 residues long. Here the CDR3 reads CASSLVGNTEAFF. The CDR3 DNA reads TGTGCCAGCAGCTTAGTTGGGAACACTGAAGCTTTCTTT.

V and J are TRBV13 and TRBJ1-3, with no clear D. Germline CDR1 is PRHDT and CDR2 is FYEKMQ (reference sequence). The length of the CDR3 is 14 residues. Trimming stripped 3 bases from V and 4 bases from J, with 10 bases between. The DNA for the CDR3 is TGTGCCAGCAGCTTCTCCTTGTTGGGAAACACCATATATTTT. Translated, it gives CASSFSLLGNTIYF. The full variable domain, rest sourced from reference TRBV13 and TRBJ1-3, is AAGVIQSPRHLIKEKRETATLKCYPIPRHDTVYWYQQGPGQDPQFLISFYEKMQSDKGSIPDRFSAQQFSDYHSELNMSSLELGDSALYFCASSFSLLGNTIYFGEGSWLTVV.

Comment on this clone: The same CDR3 is also encoded by other DNA sequences in this sample. The V and J genes are TRBV9 and TRBJ2-3, with D unresolved. The CDR3 extends over 12 amino acids. V was pared by 3 bases and J by 0 bases, with 2 bases between. Per germline, CDR1 SGDLS and CDR2 YYNGEE. In DNA, the CDR3 is TGTGCCAGCAGCGCAAGCACAGATACGCAGTATTTT. Protein sequence: CASSASTDTQYF.

The CDR3 DNA sequence: TGTGCCAGCAGTTACTCGGAGGAGGCAGATACGCAGTATTTT. Protein product: CASSYSEEADTQYF. This rearrangement joins TRBV6-5 to TRBJ2-3, with a possible D match to TRBD2 (5 bases). V lost 0 bases to trimming and J lost 4 bases, with 8 bases between them. Germline V CDR1 and CDR2: MNHEY, SVGAGI. There are 14 residues in the CDR3.

This chain connects TRBV6-6 to TRBJ1-2, with 7 bases matching TRBD1. With 4 bases clipped from V and 1 base from J, the junction kept 9 bases outside the gene matches. Germline V gene data show CDR1 as MNHNY and CDR2 as SVGAGI (reference sequence). The CDR3 has 16 residues. The CDR3 coding sequence is TGTGCCAGCAGTTCAATAGACAGGGCCTTTAACTATGGCTACACCTTC. Its translation is CASSSIDRAFNYGYTF.

This clone was picked up one time. The chain employs TRBV5-1 and TRBJ2-2; D possibly corresponds to TRBD1 (5 bases). The CDR3 is 15 residues long. Between the trimmed V and J ends, which lost 2 bases and 4 bases, there was a span of 12 bases. From germline, CDR1 is SGHRS and CDR2 YFSETQ. The chain's CDR3 is CASSFRQGSTGELFF. The DNA for the CDR3 is TGCGCCAGCAGCTTCCGGCAGGGCAGCACCGGGGAGCTGTTTTTT.

V is TRBV9 and J is TRBJ1-5, with unresolved D. This CDR3 is built from 14 residues. V gave up 4 bases and J gave up 1 base, with 9 bases separating them. Germline CDR1 is SGDLS and CDR2 is YYNGEE. The CDR3: CASSPRGSNQPQHF. In DNA, the CDR3 is TGTGCCAGCAGCCCCCGTGGGAGCAATCAGCCCCAGCATTTT. Drawing the rest from reference TRBV9 and TRBJ1-5, the complete variable domain is DSGVTQTPKHLITATGQRVTLRCSPRSGDLSVYWYQQSLDQGLQFLIQYYNGEERAKGNILERFSAQQFPDLHSELNLSSLELGDSALYFCASSPRGSNQPQHFGDGTRLSIL.

The rearrangement joins TRBV28 to TRBJ1-1; tentative D call: TRBD1 (6 bases). Trimming left V 4 bases short and J 9 bases short, with 18 bases between. CDR3 length: 14 amino acids. Germline assignment: CDR1 MDHEN and CDR2 SYDVKM. The CDR3 is CASSWGDQGPQAFF. The DNA for the CDR3 is TGTGCCAGCAGTTGGGGCGATCAGGGGCCTCAAGCTTTCTTT.

The chain couples TRBV4-3 to TRBJ2-1; 11 nucleotides match TRBD2. This CDR3 region has 16 residues. V trimming: 2 bases; J trimming: 4 bases; junction bases outside the gene matches: 4. Germline V lookup: CDR1 LGHNA, CDR2 YSLEER. The CDR3 here is CASSQLLAGAYNEQFF. In nucleotides, the CDR3 is TGCGCCAGCAGCCAACTACTAGCGGGGGCGTACAATGAGCAGTTCTTC.

The genes are TRBV6-5 and TRBJ1-6; 9 nucleotides align to TRBD1. Germline-derived CDR1 and CDR2 are MNHEY and SVGAGI. Trimming at V came to 0 bases and at J to 9 bases, leaving 3 bases not matched to a gene. The CDR3 runs to 15 residues. The CDR3 nucleotides read TGTGCCAGCAGTTACTCCGGGACAGGGTTTTCACCCCTCCACTTT. This gives the protein CASSYSGTGFSPLHF.

CDR3 coding DNA: TGTGCCTGGAGTGTACCTAGGGAAGGGAGCACTGAAGCTTTCTTT. Protein: CAWSVPREGSTEAFF. The chain links TRBV30 to TRBJ1-1; D ambiguous. The CDR3 contains 15 residues. Germline loops: CDR1 GTSNPN, CDR2 SVGIG (reference sequence). V was trimmed by 0 bases and J by 4 bases, leaving 15 bases between them.

This clone was recorded once. The rearrangement uses TRBV6-5 and TRBJ1-5; no reliable D call. Germline assignment: CDR1 MNHEY and CDR2 SVGAGI. Trimming took off 2 bases at V and 1 base at J, with 9 bases between the two ends. The CDR3 contains 15 residues. CDR3 bases: TGTGCCAGCAGTTACGCAGCATACAGCAATCAGCCCCAGCATTTT. Its protein product is CASSYAAYSNQPQHF.

This chain joins TRBV7-9 and TRBJ1-5; D is perhaps TRBD1 (6 bases). Looked up from germline, CDR1 is SEHNR and CDR2 is FQNEAQ (reference sequence). The CDR3 extends over 13 amino acids. Trimming stripped 2 bases from V and 5 bases from J, with 7 bases between. CDR3 sequence: CASSLRGHQPQHF. The CDR3 DNA is TGTGCCAGCAGCTTACGGGGGCATCAGCCCCAGCATTTT.

The rearrangement links TRBV28 to TRBJ1-6; D ambiguous. The CDR3 consists of 15 residues. Per germline, CDR1 MDHEN and CDR2 SYDVKM. V was pared by 8 bases and J by 6 bases, with 17 bases between. The CDR3 sequence is CASLSPLGSNSPLHF. The CDR3 region has the DNA TGTGCCAGCCTTTCCCCTCTTGGTTCTAATTCACCCCTCCACTTT.

Regarding this clone: This same CDR3 is encoded by further DNA sequences in the sample. V and J are TRBV13 and TRBJ2-3; D uncertain. Germline values: CDR1 PRHDT, CDR2 FYEKMQ (reference sequence). V was trimmed by 5 bases and J by 0 bases, leaving 3 bases between them. This CDR3 is built from 12 residues. DNA of the CDR3: TGTGCCAGCAGCCTTAGCACAGATACGCAGTATTTT. Protein product: CASSLSTDTQYF. Supplemented by reference TRBV13 and TRBJ2-3, the full variable domain reads AAGVIQSPRHLIKEKRETATLKCYPIPRHDTVYWYQQGPGQDPQFLISFYEKMQSDKGSIPDRFSAQQFSDYHSELNMSSLELGDSALYFCASSLSTDTQYFGPGTRLTVL.

V usage is TRBV30 and J usage is TRBJ1-2, with D possibly matching TRBD1 (5 bases). V gave up 3 bases and J gave up 4 bases, with 12 bases separating them. This CDR3 is 13 amino acids long. Germline V gene lookup returns CDR1 GTSNPN and CDR2 SVGIG (reference sequence). The CDR3 sequence is CAWSADGAYGYTF. Here the CDR3 DNA reads TGTGCCTGGAGCGCAGATGGGGCCTATGGCTACACCTTC.

This clone occurred a few times. The rearrangement uses TRBV4-3 and TRBJ1-1; D is uncertain. The V gene lost 4 bases and the J gene lost 0 bases, with 9 bases spanning the gap. Looked up from germline, CDR1 is LGHNA and CDR2 is YSLEER. The CDR3 runs to 14 residues. The CDR3 nucleotides read TGCGCCAGCAGCCCCACGCATGTGAACACTGAAGCTTTCTTT. Translated: CASSPTHVNTEAFF.

This rearrangement joins TRBV6-6 to TRBJ2-7; D call uncertain. The CDR3 loop spans 13 amino acids. Trimming shortened V by 2 bases and J by 5 bases, and 10 bases separated the two germline ends. Germline V gives CDR1 MNHNY, CDR2 SVGAGI (reference sequence). The DNA of the CDR3 is TGTGCCAGCAGTTACACGATCTGGGACGAGCAGTACTTC. This encodes CASSYTIWDEQYF.

This clone was seen only a few times. The chain combines TRBV29-1 with TRBJ1-2, with no clear D. Trimming left V 3 bases short and J 10 bases short, with 6 bases between. Germline V gives CDR1 SQVTM, CDR2 ANQGSEA. This CDR3 has 9 amino acids. CDR3 in amino acids: CSVESNYTF. The CDR3 bases are TGCAGCGTTGAGTCAAACTACACCTTC.

The chain combines TRBV19 with TRBJ1-2; D not certain. Looked up from germline, CDR1 is LNHDA and CDR2 is SQIVND (reference sequence). The CDR3 sequence is 10 residues long. Trimming removed 6 bases from V and 8 bases from J, with 7 bases in between. DNA for the CDR3: TGTGCCAGTAGGGGCAGCGGCTACACCTTC. Amino acid sequence: CASRGSGYTF.

The J gene is TRBJ2-3, the V gene TRBV9, with 10 bases matching TRBD2. Germline values: CDR1 SGDLS, CDR2 YYNGEE. Losses at the gene ends were 3 bases for V and 4 bases for J; bases not matched to a gene: 5. The CDR3 consists of 15 residues. In nucleotides, the CDR3 is TGTGCCAGCAGCGCAGCGGGAGGGCCCGCAGATACGCAGTATTTT. Encoded protein: CASSAAGGPADTQYF. The complete variable domain, with remaining parts taken from reference TRBV9 and TRBJ2-3, reads DSGVTQTPKHLITATGQRVTLRCSPRSGDLSVYWYQQSLDQGLQFLIQYYNGEERAKGNILERFSAQQFPDLHSELNLSSLELGDSALYFCASSAAGGPADTQYFGPGTRLTVL.

This clone was detected only once. This chain uses TRBV4-3 with TRBJ2-1; 10 bases line up with TRBD1. Germline V gives CDR1 LGHNA, CDR2 YSLEER. This CDR3 is built from 16 residues. Unmatched junction bases numbered 5, after V lost 1 base and J lost 5 bases. CDR3 in DNA: TGCGCCAGCAGCCAAGTTTGGGACAGGGGAGACAATGAGCAGTTCTTC. Encoded protein: CASSQVWDRGDNEQFF.

The V call is TRBV5-5, the J call TRBJ1-5; D perhaps matches TRBD1 (5 bases). The V gene lost 1 base and the J gene lost 4 bases, with 24 bases spanning the gap. The germline V gene has CDR1 SGHKS and CDR2 YYEKEE (reference sequence). The CDR3 sequence is 19 residues long. The CDR3 protein is CASSLLVLRGGYPNQPQHF. The DNA for the CDR3 is TGTGCCAGCAGCTTGTTAGTCCTCCGGGGCGGGTATCCAAATCAGCCCCAGCATTTT.